This T cell receptor (beta chain) was sequenced for a study of T cell changes during pregnancy in multiple sclerosis. Generated by immunoSEQ multiplex PCR, the TCRdb table keeps only in-frame clones and is missing some. The data show tens of thousands of clones, 80% to 95% seen once. CDR1 is DFQATT, CDR2 SNEGSKA, per germline (reference sequence). V was pared by 6 bases and J by 4 bases, with 10 bases between. This CDR3 has 11 amino acids. The sample consisted of peripheral blood, taken in the first trimester of pregnancy. The chain uses TRBV20-1 and TRBJ2-7; weak D call: TRBD2 (5 bases). This sequence was found in a female donor in good health, enrolled as a control in a pregnancy study. The CDR3 region is CSANRGYEQYF. The CDR3 DNA reads TGCAGTGCAAACCGGGGATACGAGCAGTACTTC.